The 29 T cell receptor beta chains below were found in one sample sequenced in a study of T cell repertoires in cytomegalovirus infection. TCRdb re-derived calls from the reads in MiXCR, one entry per CDR3 protein. The repertoire holds roughly 500,000 distinct CDR3 sequences, with approximately 40% as singletons. The antigens for these receptors are not known. Sequences were derived from cultured PBMCs, sampled from culture after CMV antigen stimulation. The receptors were sampled from a human donor in good health (CMV status not recorded). Some clones in this sample may be carry-over from other donors' samples.

The chain links TRBV19 to TRBJ2-1, with 8 bases matching TRBD1. The CDR3 sequence is 15 residues long. V was pared by 2 bases and J by 4 bases, with 4 bases of the junction left unmatched. Germline CDR1 and CDR2: LNHDA and SQIVND (reference sequence). This chain's CDR3 is CASSINRGVYNEQFF. The CDR3 bases are TGTGCCAGTAGTATAAACAGGGGGGTTTACAATGAGCAGTTCTTC.

V and J are TRBV7-4 and TRBJ2-7, with D tentatively TRBD1 (6 bases). This CDR3 region has 15 residues. Germline lookup yields CDR1 SGHVT and CDR2 SQSDAQ. V lost 2 bases and J 4 bases, leaving 15 bases between the germline ends. In DNA form, the CDR3 reads TGTGCCAGCAGCTTATCGGGGCAGGGGATTTACGAGCAGTACTTC. Its translation: CASSLSGQGIYEQYF.

The V and J genes are TRBV7-8 and TRBJ2-7; 9 bases fit TRBD1. Germline CDR1 reads SGHVS; CDR2 reads FQNEAQ. This CDR3 spans 16 amino acids. The V segment lost 2 bases and the J segment 1 base; nucleotides outside the gene matches: 6. CDR3: CASSLRRDRESYEQYF. As DNA, the CDR3 is TGTGCCAGCAGCTTACGCCGGGACAGGGAATCCTACGAGCAGTACTTC.

This clonotype was seen a handful of times. The V call is TRBV20-1, the J call TRBJ2-1; the D call may be TRBD1 or TRBD2 (6 bases each). Germline V lookup: CDR1 DFQATT, CDR2 SNEGSKA (reference sequence). V gave up 6 bases and J gave up 5 bases, with 23 bases separating them. This CDR3 has 16 amino acids. CDR3 residues: CSAALRGARKNNEQFF. CDR3 bases: TGCAGTGCAGCATTAAGGGGGGCCCGAAAAAACAATGAGCAGTTCTTC.

On this clonotype itself: This clone may be a read error of a much larger clone one base away. The chain employs TRBV7-2 and TRBJ1-5; D is possibly TRBD1 (5 bases). Trimming cost V 1 base and J 6 bases, with 10 bases left between them. The CDR3 loop spans 14 amino acids. CDR1 SGHTA and CDR2 FQGNSA come from the germline V gene. The CDR3 protein is CASSLGAGSQPQHF. The CDR3 DNA is TGTGCCAGCAGCTTAGGGGCAGGGAGTCAGCCCCAGCATTTT.

The chain uses TRBV27 and TRBJ1-4; 7 nucleotides line up with TRBD1. The CDR3 spans 13 residues. Germline loops: CDR1 MNHEY, CDR2 SMNVEV (reference sequence). Unmatched junction bases numbered 7, after V lost 10 bases and J lost 5 bases. The CDR3 sequence: CATGTVENEKLFF. The CDR3, as DNA: TGTGCCACCGGGACAGTAGAGAATGAAAAACTGTTTTTT. The entire variable domain, with the rest obtained from reference TRBV27 and TRBJ1-4, is as follows: EAQVTQNPRYLITVTGKKLTVTCSQNMNHEYMSWYRQDPGLGLRQIYYSMNVEVTDKGDVPEGYKVSRKEKRNFPLILESPSPNQTSLYFCATGTVENEKLFFGSGTQLSVL.

This clonotype was counted a few times. The chain has TRBV7-6 and TRBJ1-4; D call uncertain. The CDR3 has 14 residues. Germline-derived CDR1 and CDR2 are SGHVS and FNYEAQ. V dropped 2 bases and J dropped 8 bases, with 12 bases sitting between them. The CDR3 sequence: CASSLTLLGEKLFF. In DNA form, the CDR3 reads TGTGCCAGCAGCTTAACCTTGCTCGGCGAAAAACTGTTTTTT. Full variable domain (remainder filled in from reference TRBV7-6 and TRBJ1-4): GAGVSQSPRYKVTKRGQDVALRCDPISGHVSLYWYRQALGQGPEFLTYFNYEAQQDKSGLPNDRFSAERPEGSISTLTIQRTEQRDSAMYRCASSLTLLGEKLFFGSGTQLSVL.

This clonotype was detected a few times. J is TRBJ1-4 and V is TRBV12-3 or TRBV12-4; D is unresolved. With 3 bases removed from V and 0 bases from J, the gap between germline ends came to 5 bases. The CDR3 totals 14 residues. CDR3: CASSFRTTNEKLFF. The CDR3 DNA is TGTGCCAGCAGTTTCAGAACAACTAATGAAAAACTGTTTTTT.

V and J are TRBV7-9 and TRBJ2-7, with D hard to call. The CDR3 totals 15 residues. Germline V gene sequence: CDR1 SEHNR, CDR2 FQNEAQ (reference sequence). The ends were cut back, 1 base at V and 3 bases at J, with 13 bases in the middle. CDR3 in DNA: TGTGCCAGCAGCTTAGGGACCGTACGCGACTACGAGCAGTACTTC. This encodes CASSLGTVRDYEQYF.

The V gene is TRBV28, the J gene TRBJ2-5; TRBD2 aligns across 15 bases. The trim removed 5 bases at V and 3 bases at J, leaving 7 bases unmatched. The CDR3 is 17 residues long. Germline V gene data show CDR1 as MDHEN and CDR2 as SYDVKM. The CDR3 coding sequence is TGTGCCAGCAGTACCCGGACTAGCGGGGGGGGGGAAGAGACCCAGTACTTC. This gives the protein CASSTRTSGGGEETQYF. Full variable domain (outside the CDR3, taken from reference TRBV28 and TRBJ2-5): DVKVTQSSRYLVKRTGEKVFLECVQDMDHENMFWYRQDPGLGLRLIYFSYDVKMKEKGDIPEGYSVSREKKERFSLILESASTNQTSMYLCASSTRTSGGGEETQYFGPGTRLLVL.

This clonotype was observed a handful of times. This sequence joins TRBV4-1 and TRBJ2-2; perhaps D is TRBD1 or TRBD2 (5 bases each). The CDR3 is 15 amino acids. Trimming shortened V by 1 base and J by 0 bases, and 6 bases separated the two germline ends. The V gene's germline CDR1 is MGHRA and CDR2 YSYEKL. In DNA, the CDR3 is TGCGCCAGCAGCCAAGTGGGGGCGAACACCGGGGAGCTGTTTTTT. Residues: CASSQVGANTGELFF.

The V gene is TRBV4-2, the J gene TRBJ2-3, with 8 nucleotides matching TRBD2. This CDR3 region has 15 residues. The germline gives CDR1 LGHNA, CDR2 YNFKEQ. V lost 1 base, J lost 4 bases, and 4 bases stayed unmatched. The CDR3 region is CASSQAGGPSDTQYF. Written as DNA, the CDR3 is TGTGCCAGCAGCCAAGCGGGGGGGCCTTCAGATACGCAGTATTTT.

This clonotype has just a few counts. The gene calls are TRBV7-2 and TRBJ2-1; no clear D gene. Trimming cost V 1 base and J 4 bases, with 8 bases left between them. Per the germline V gene, CDR1 is SGHTA and CDR2 is FQGNSA. This CDR3 is built from 14 residues. CDR3 residues: CASSLDSGYNEQFF. The CDR3, as DNA: TGTGCCAGCAGCTTAGATTCGGGTTACAATGAGCAGTTCTTC.

This chain joins TRBV5-6 and TRBJ2-2; 8 bases are a match to TRBD1. CDR1 and CDR2 (germline): SGHDT, YYEEEE. The CDR3 is made up of 16 amino acids. After removal of 2 bases from V and 5 bases from J, the junction contained 8 bases not matched to a gene. The CDR3 DNA reads TGTGCCAGCAGCTTACTGGACAGGGACGCAACCGGGGAGCTGTTTTTT. Translating it yields CASSLLDRDATGELFF.

This clonotype showed up many times. The V call is TRBV7-2, the J call TRBJ2-1, with 11 positions matching TRBD2. Germline V CDR1 and CDR2: SGHTA, FQGNSA. The CDR3 is 18 residues long. V dropped 4 bases and J dropped 3; count of bases not matched to a gene: 11. CDR3 sequence (DNA): TGTGCCAGCAGCTACTCTCTGGCTAGCGGGGGGATCTACAATGAGCAGTTCTTC. It specifies CASSYSLASGGIYNEQFF.

This clonotype has a handful of counts. The junction and the germline gene differ at one end; a read error may be behind it. The chain couples TRBV6-1 to TRBJ2-4; D possibly matches TRBD1 or TRBD2 (6 bases each). CDR3 length equals 16 residues. Germline CDR1 MNHNS, CDR2 SASEGT. CDR3 DNA sequence: TGTGCCAGCAGCGAAGGGGGGTACCTAGCCAAAAACATTCAGTACTTC. This gives the protein CASSEGGYLAKNIQYF.

This rearrangement joins TRBV28 to TRBJ2-1; D possibly uses TRBD1 or TRBD2 (5 bases each). The CDR3 is 16 amino acids. Germline CDR1 is MDHEN and CDR2 is SYDVKM. V lost 5 bases and J 4 bases, leaving 18 bases between the germline ends. CDR3 residues: CASSHTGTGGYNEQFF. CDR3 DNA sequence: TGTGCCAGCAGTCATACCGGGACCGGCGGTTACAATGAGCAGTTCTTC.

J is TRBJ2-5 and V is TRBV24-1; D uncertain. The CDR3 has 16 amino acids. V shed 3 bases and J shed 5 bases, with 18 bases lying between them. Germline V CDR1 and CDR2: KGHDR, SFDVKD. The CDR3, as DNA: TGTGCCACCAGTGATCCGACCGGCAGCCCCGGGGAGACCCAGTACTTC. Protein sequence: CATSDPTGSPGETQYF.

This chain links TRBV7-2 with TRBJ2-5; 10 positions agree with TRBD1. The CDR3 totals 14 residues. CDR1 is SGHTA, CDR2 FQGNSA, per germline. V lost 5 bases to trimming and J lost 7 bases; unmatched junction nucleotides: 7. The CDR3 nucleotides read TGTGCCAGCAGCGGACAGGGGGTGTCTGGGACCCAGTACTTC. This encodes CASSGQGVSGTQYF. Using reference TRBV7-2 and TRBJ2-5 for the parts outside the CDR3, the full variable domain is GAGVSQSPSNKVTEKGKDVELRCDPISGHTALYWYRQSLGQGLEFLIYFQGNSAPDKSGLPSDRFSAERTGGSVSTLTIQRTQQEDSAVYLCASSGQGVSGTQYFGPGTRLLVL.

The V gene is TRBV7-9, the J gene TRBJ2-5; 9 nucleotides match TRBD1. In germline, CDR1 is SEHNR, CDR2 FQNEAQ (reference sequence). CDR3 size: 15 residues. The V segment lost 2 bases and the J segment 2 bases; nucleotides outside the gene matches: 3. In DNA, the CDR3 is TGTGCCAGCAGCTTATACAGGGGGCTTCAAGAGACCCAGTACTTC. It encodes CASSLYRGLQETQYF.

CDR3 protein: CASSEPANAREKLFF. CDR3 DNA sequence: TGTGCCAGCAGTGAACCAGCTAACGCGCGGGAAAAACTGTTTTTT. The gene calls are TRBV6-1 and TRBJ1-4; D ambiguous. This CDR3 has 15 amino acids. V was pared by 2 bases and J by 8 bases, with 15 bases between. Germline V gives CDR1 MNHNS, CDR2 SASEGT.

V usage is TRBV19 and J usage is TRBJ2-6, with D hard to call. The V and J ends lost 4 bases and 2 bases respectively, with 12 bases between them. Germline CDR1 and CDR2: LNHDA and SQIVND (reference sequence). The CDR3 runs to 16 residues. The CDR3 coding sequence is TGTGCCAGTAGTAACAGCCGCCCTACTGGGGCCAACGTCCTGACTTTC. It yields the protein CASSNSRPTGANVLTF.

This clonotype was counted a few times. The chain employs TRBV7-2 and TRBJ2-5; 8 nucleotides line up with TRBD1. CDR1 SGHTA and CDR2 FQGNSA come from the germline V gene. The ends lost 11 bases at V and 4 bases at J; junction bases unmatched: 9. This CDR3 spans 13 amino acids. In nucleotides, the CDR3 is TGTGCCGACTGCAGGGGGCGCGGAGAGACCCAGTACTTC. Protein product: CADCRGRGETQYF.

The rearrangement uses TRBV4-1 and TRBJ1-5, with D uncertain. Trimming removed 2 bases at V and 2 bases at J, with 16 bases between. The CDR3 spans 17 residues. Germline V gives CDR1 MGHRA, CDR2 YSYEKL. In nucleotides, the CDR3 is TGCGCCAGCAGCCAACGCGGAGGCGGCGAGGGCAATCAGCCCCAGCATTTT. Its protein product is CASSQRGGGEGNQPQHF.

This clonotype was counted only a few times. This chain uses TRBV11-2 with TRBJ1-6, with 7 bases identical to TRBD1. V lost 1 base to trimming and J lost 7 bases; unmatched junction nucleotides: 7. The CDR3 runs to 16 residues. The germline gives CDR1 SGHAT, CDR2 FQNNGV. CDR3 sequence (DNA): TGTGCCAGCAGCTTAGTACCCGACAGGGAGAATTCACCCCTCCACTTT. Its protein product is CASSLVPDRENSPLHF.

This clonotype was seen a few times. The V and J genes are TRBV7-2 and TRBJ2-7; D not certain. V lost 0 bases and J 0 bases, leaving 12 bases between the germline ends. CDR1 is SGHTA, CDR2 FQGNSA, per germline. The CDR3 is 16 residues long. The CDR3 DNA reads TGTGCCAGCAGCTTAGCGAAGGGCTTTACCTCCTACGAGCAGTACTTC. Its translation is CASSLAKGFTSYEQYF.

This clonotype was seen many times. The gene calls are TRBV7-2 and TRBJ2-3; the D is unclear. Germline V gives CDR1 SGHTA, CDR2 FQGNSA. This CDR3 is 15 amino acids long. The V gene lost 5 bases and the J gene lost 2 bases, with 14 bases spanning the gap. As DNA, the CDR3 is TGTGCCAGCAGCAGAGAGGTCTTCCTCACAGATACGCAGTATTTT. Residues: CASSREVFLTDTQYF.

The genes are TRBV7-2 and TRBJ2-7, with TRBD2 as a possible D gene (6 bases). V lost 3 bases, J lost 1 base, and 16 bases lay in between. The germline gives CDR1 SGHTA, CDR2 FQGNSA. The CDR3 extends over 16 amino acids. CDR3 in amino acids: CASSFPIADTSYEQYF. Here the CDR3 DNA reads TGTGCCAGCAGCTTCCCTATAGCGGATACATCCTACGAGCAGTACTTC.

This clonotype was seen only a few times. The V gene is TRBV6-6, the J gene TRBJ1-1; TRBD1 might be the D (5 bases). CDR1 is MNHNY, CDR2 SVGAGI, per germline (reference sequence). The CDR3 spans 15 residues. Trimming took off 0 bases at V and 4 bases at J, with 12 bases between the two ends. The CDR3 DNA reads as TGTGCCAGCAGTTACTCGGGAGGGGCGGGCACTGAAGCTTTCTTT. It is translated as CASSYSGGAGTEAFF.